The entry that follows covers one T cell receptor beta chain sequence. No cognate antigen has been identified for it. Base qualities are missing; no much larger clone stands one base away. This sample stems from a study of OX40 agonist ivuxolimab in advanced cancers. About the full investigation: The costimulatory receptor OX40 (CD134) was targeted by ivuxolimab, a fully human IgG2 agonistic monoclonal antibody. Intravenous ivuxolimab was administered to patients every 2 weeks at six dose levels: 0.01, 0.1, 0.3, 1.5, 3 and 10 mg/kg. Among the roughly 52 dose-escalation patients, approximately 20 had hepatocellular carcinoma, roughly 15 melanoma, 9 renal cell carcinoma and 9 head and neck cancer. In the dose-escalation cohort, 65% to 90% of patients were male, and the mean age was approximately 60 years, with a range of about 23 to 90. Patients were allowed to have had prior anti-PD-1, anti-PD-L1 or anti-CTLA-4 therapy, and 40% of the dose-escalation patients had been treated with checkpoint inhibitors. Three dose-escalation patients achieved partial responses, one with hepatocellular carcinoma and two with cutaneous melanoma. The purpose of peripheral TCRbeta sequencing was to test whether ivuxolimab changed TCR sequence diversity and led to clonal T-cell expansion. The paper reports the monotherapy dose-escalation portion (N = 52 patients) of the phase I ivuxolimab trial. Results the study describes overall, beyond this receptor: Clonal expansion of both CD4+ and CD8+ blood T cells was observed from baseline to week 6 at doses 0.1 to 3.0 mg/kg. On average, CD8+ T cells showed more expanded clones than CD4+ T cells after ivuxolimab. Low levels of normalized T-cell clonal expansion were also seen in some patients who did not respond. In the 0.1-3.0 mg/kg groups, partial responders had among the lowest normalized peripheral clonal expansion, particularly in CD8+ T cells. The antigen specificity of the clonally expanded peripheral T cells was not determined.

Patients with autoimmune disease history or receiving systemic immunosuppression were excluded from the trial. Peripheral blood for TCR sequencing was collected from all dose cohorts at baseline, on cycle 4 day 1, and on cycle 7 day 1. The samples were drawn from a first-in-human, open-label, multicenter phase I dose-escalation trial of ivuxolimab. Adults with locally advanced or metastatic melanoma, renal cell carcinoma, hepatocellular carcinoma or head and neck squamous cell carcinoma were enrolled in the trial. CD4+ and CD8+ T cells were sorted separately from peripheral blood before TCR sequencing. V is clipped by 2 bases and J by 4 bases, and the sequence between their germline boundaries is 11 bases long. The CDR3 holds 15 amino acids from the cysteine to the phenylalanine. Only the CDR3 part of the read is kept: 45 bases, read in frame from the first base. Taken from the germline V gene, the CDR1 and CDR2 loops are MNHEY and SVGAGI.

To sequence the TCRbeta CDR3 region, genomic DNA was isolated from the sorted cells. TCRbeta CDR3 regions were sequenced using the immunoSEQ Assay. TCRdb carries this immuneACCESS record with in-frame sequences only. Its versions omit some clonotypes, under half of them owing to an unresolved V gene in the studies checked, with the rest unexplained. This sample gives around 70,000 clones in total; roughly 85% of them show up just once. More than 6.5% of the sample is in the top ten clones. The sequencing used CD4+ or CD8+ T cells sorted from blood, collected in a trial of the OX40 agonist ivuxolimab. The chain couples TRBV6-5 to TRBJ2-2; the best D guess is TRBD2, with 6 bases matching. This receptor was identified in an adult with an advanced solid tumor such as melanoma, head and neck, liver or kidney cancer. The CDR3 amino acid sequence is: CASSYGGTVTGELFF. The sequenced DNA is TGTGCCAGCAGTTACGGGGGGACGGTCACCGGGGAGCTGTTTTTT.